This T cell receptor (beta chain) was identified during a study of cytomegalovirus exposure and HLA in healthy donors. A note on this clone: The antigen is unknown.

Trimming at V came to 5 bases and at J to 3 bases, leaving 9 bases not matched to a gene. Germline V lookup: CDR1 MNHEY, CDR2 SMNVEV (reference sequence). CDR3 size: 15 residues. PCR primers comprised 60 Vbeta and 13 Jbeta primers. Measured with immunoSEQ multiplex PCR; TCRdb has only the in-frame clones, and not every one. Of 65,000 to 85,000 clones in the sample, around 66% were seen once. Whole-study results and caveats: A later analysis linked a missense variant in DCLRE1C to the trimming of TCR beta V and J genes.

The chain employs TRBV27 and TRBJ2-7; 8 bases are a match to TRBD1. Specimen: PBMCs. The clonotype comes from a male donor in good health and CMV-seropositive. The DNA of the CDR3 is TGTGCCAGCAGTCCCTGGGACAGGATCTACTACGAGCAGTACTTC. This sequence encodes CASSPWDRIYYEQYF.